This TCR beta chain comes out of a study of Tregs in tolerant kidney transplant recipients. TCRdb keeps only in-frame clones here, not all; method: immunoSEQ multiplex PCR. The table shows around 75,000 clones, with 85% to 90% occurring only once. This clone was recorded once. The clonotype originates from a human donor who received a combined kidney and bone marrow transplant. The sample was CD4+ T cells from blood, taken before the transplant.

The CDR3 spells CASGLGQGGNYGYTF. Written as DNA, the CDR3 is TGCGCCAGCGGACTGGGACAGGGCGGGAACTATGGCTACACCTTC. V usage is TRBV5-1 and J usage is TRBJ1-2; 9 nucleotides line up with TRBD1. Per germline, CDR1 SGHRS and CDR2 YFSETQ. The CDR3 runs to 15 residues. The V gene end was trimmed by 7 bases and the J gene end by 2 bases; junction bases not matched to a gene: 9.